Described below is a single T cell receptor (beta chain) sequence and its context. The table came from immunoSEQ multiplex PCR; TCRdb's copy has only in-frame clones and leaves some out. The sample has approximately 670,000 clones, about 90% seen once. Germline lookup yields CDR1 SGHTA and CDR2 FQGNSA. The CDR3 consists of 17 residues. V lost 4 bases and J lost 0; bases outside the gene matches: 8. This entry belongs to a study of blood T cell repertoires in COVID-19. Study context: Samples of COVID-19 (acute and convalescent) were obtained from the United States, Italy and Spain. T cells, B-cell-depleted T cells, or PBMCs supplied cDNA or gDNA.

The sequence was obtained from a woman younger than 30 with acute or convalescent COVID-19. The chain carries TRBV7-2 and TRBJ2-5; 10 nucleotides agree with TRBD2. Specimen: peripheral blood. CDR3 sequence: CASSYGTSATYQETQYF. The CDR3 DNA is TGTGCCAGCAGCTATGGGACTAGCGCTACGTACCAAGAGACCCAGTACTTC.